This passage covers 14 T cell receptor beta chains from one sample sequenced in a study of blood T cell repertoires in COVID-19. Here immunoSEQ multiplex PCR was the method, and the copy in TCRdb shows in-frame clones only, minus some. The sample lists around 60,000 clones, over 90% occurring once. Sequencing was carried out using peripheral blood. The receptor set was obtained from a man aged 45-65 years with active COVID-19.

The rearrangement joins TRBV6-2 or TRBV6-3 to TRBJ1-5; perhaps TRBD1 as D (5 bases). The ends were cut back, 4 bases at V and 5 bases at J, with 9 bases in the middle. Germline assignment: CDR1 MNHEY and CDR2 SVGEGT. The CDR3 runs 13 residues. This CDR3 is CASSSAGYQPQHF. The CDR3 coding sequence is TGTGCCAGCAGTTCAGCAGGGTATCAGCCCCAGCATTTT.

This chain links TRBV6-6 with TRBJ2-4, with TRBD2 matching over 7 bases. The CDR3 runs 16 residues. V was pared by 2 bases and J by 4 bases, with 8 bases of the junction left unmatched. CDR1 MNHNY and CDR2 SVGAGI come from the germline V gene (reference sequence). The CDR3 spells CASSYDSGLTKNIQYF. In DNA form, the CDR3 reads TGTGCCAGCAGTTACGACTCGGGACTAACTAAAAACATTCAGTACTTC.

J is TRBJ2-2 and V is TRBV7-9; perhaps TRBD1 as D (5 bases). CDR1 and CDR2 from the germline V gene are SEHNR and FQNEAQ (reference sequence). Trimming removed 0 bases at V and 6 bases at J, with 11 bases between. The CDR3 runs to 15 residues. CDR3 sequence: CASSLAGRVAGELFF. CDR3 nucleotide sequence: TGTGCCAGCAGCTTAGCCGGCAGGGTAGCCGGGGAGCTGTTTTTT.

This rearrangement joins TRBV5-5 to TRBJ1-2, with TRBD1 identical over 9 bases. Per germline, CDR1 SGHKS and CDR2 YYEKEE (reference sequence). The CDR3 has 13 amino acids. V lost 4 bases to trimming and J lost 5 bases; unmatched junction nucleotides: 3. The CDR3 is CASSAGTGYGYTF. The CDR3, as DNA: TGTGCCAGCAGCGCCGGGACAGGGTATGGCTACACCTTC.

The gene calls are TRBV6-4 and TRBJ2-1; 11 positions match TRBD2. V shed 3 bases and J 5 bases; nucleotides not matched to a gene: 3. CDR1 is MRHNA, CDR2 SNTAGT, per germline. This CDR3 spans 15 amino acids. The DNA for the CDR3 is TGTGCCAGCAGTGAAGGGACTAGCGGTGACAATGAGCAGTTCTTC. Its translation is CASSEGTSGDNEQFF.

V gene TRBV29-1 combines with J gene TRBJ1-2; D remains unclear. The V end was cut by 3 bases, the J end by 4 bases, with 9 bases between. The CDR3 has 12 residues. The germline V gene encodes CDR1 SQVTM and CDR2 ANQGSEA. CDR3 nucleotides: TGCAGCGTTGATTCAGAATTCTATGGCTACACCTTC. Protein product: CSVDSEFYGYTF.

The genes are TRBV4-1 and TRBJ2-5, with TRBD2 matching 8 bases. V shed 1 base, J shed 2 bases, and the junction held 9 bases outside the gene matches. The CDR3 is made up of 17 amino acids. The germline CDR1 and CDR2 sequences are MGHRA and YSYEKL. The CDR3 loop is CASSQVSGGPVQETQYF. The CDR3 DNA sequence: TGCGCCAGCAGCCAAGTATCGGGGGGGCCGGTTCAAGAGACCCAGTACTTC.

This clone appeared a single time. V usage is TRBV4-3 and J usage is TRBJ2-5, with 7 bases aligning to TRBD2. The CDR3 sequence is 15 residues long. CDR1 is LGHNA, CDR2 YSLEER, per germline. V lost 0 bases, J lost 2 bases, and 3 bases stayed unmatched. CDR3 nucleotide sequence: TGCGCCAGCAGCCAAGAACCGGGGGGACAAGAGACCCAGTACTTC. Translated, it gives CASSQEPGGQETQYF.

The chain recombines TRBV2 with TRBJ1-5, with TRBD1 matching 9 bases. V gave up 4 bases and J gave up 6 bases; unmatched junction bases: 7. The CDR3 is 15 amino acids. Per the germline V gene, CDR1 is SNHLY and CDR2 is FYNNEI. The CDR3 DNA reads TGTGCCAGCAGTGCCGAGGGACAGGGCACTCAGCCCCAGCATTTT. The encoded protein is CASSAEGQGTQPQHF.

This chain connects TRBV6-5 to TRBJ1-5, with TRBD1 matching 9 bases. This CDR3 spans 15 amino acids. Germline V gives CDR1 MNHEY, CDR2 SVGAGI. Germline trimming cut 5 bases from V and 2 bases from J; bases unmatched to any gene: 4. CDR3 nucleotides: TGTGCCAGCAGTACCTGGACAGGGGGCAATCAGCCCCAGCATTTT. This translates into CASSTWTGGNQPQHF.

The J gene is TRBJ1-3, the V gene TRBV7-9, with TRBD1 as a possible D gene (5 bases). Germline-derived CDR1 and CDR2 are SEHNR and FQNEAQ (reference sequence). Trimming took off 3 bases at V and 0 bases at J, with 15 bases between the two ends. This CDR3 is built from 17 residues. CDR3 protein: CASSFLGHQNSGNTIYF. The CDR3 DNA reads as TGTGCCAGCAGCTTTTTAGGACATCAGAACTCTGGAAACACCATATATTTT.

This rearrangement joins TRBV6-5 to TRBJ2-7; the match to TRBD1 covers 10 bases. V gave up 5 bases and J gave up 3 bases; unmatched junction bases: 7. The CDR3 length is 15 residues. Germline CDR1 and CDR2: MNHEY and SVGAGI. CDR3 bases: TGTGCCAGCAGTCTAGGGGGGACAGGGGTCTACGAGCAGTACTTC. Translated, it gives CASSLGGTGVYEQYF.

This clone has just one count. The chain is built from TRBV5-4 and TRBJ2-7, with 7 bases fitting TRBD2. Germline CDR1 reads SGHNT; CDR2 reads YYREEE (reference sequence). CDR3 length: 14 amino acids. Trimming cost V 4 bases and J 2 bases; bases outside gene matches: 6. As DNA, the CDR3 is TGTGCCAGCAGCCGGGAGGCCTCCACCTACGAGCAGTACTTC. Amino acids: CASSREASTYEQYF.

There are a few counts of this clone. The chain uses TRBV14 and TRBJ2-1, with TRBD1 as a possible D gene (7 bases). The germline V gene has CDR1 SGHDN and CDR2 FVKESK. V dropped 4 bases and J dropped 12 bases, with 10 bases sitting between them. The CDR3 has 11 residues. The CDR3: CASSPGGRQFF. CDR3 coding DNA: TGTGCCAGCAGCCCAGGGGGGAGGCAGTTCTTC.